This T cell receptor (beta chain) comes out of a study of blood T cell repertoires in COVID-19. V lost 5 bases and J lost 1; bases outside the gene matches: 6. The CDR3 runs 15 residues. CDR1 MNHEY and CDR2 SMNVEV come from the germline V gene (reference sequence). Using immunoSEQ multiplex PCR, the repertoire was profiled, and TCRdb retains in-frame clones only, with some absent. Here the sample spans more than 150,000 clones, roughly 73% being singletons. The clonotype was recovered from a woman older than 75 with active or convalescent COVID-19. The sequenced sample consisted of peripheral blood. The chain is built from TRBV27 and TRBJ1-1, with 8 bases aligning to TRBD1. DNA of the CDR3: TGTGCCAGCAGTGTCAGGGACAGGCAGAACACTGAAGCTTTCTTT. Translating it yields CASSVRDRQNTEAFF.